The 9 T cell receptor beta chains given below trace back to one sample, sequenced in a study of blood T cell repertoires in COVID-19. Sequencing was performed with immunoSEQ multiplex PCR; in TCRdb, only in-frame clones are kept and a portion is missing. Among fewer than 85,000 clones listed, approximately 85% were seen once. Material: peripheral blood. The receptors derive from a man older than 75 with acute or convalescent COVID-19.

The chain combines TRBV7-6 with TRBJ1-5; TRBD1 agrees at 7 bases. Germline CDR1 is SGHVS and CDR2 is FNYEAQ. The CDR3 is 16 residues long. J lost 4 bases, V lost 1 base, and 7 bases had no gene match. The CDR3 DNA is TGTGCCAGCAGCTTAGGGGACAGAGCCCTAAATCAGCCCCAGCATTTT. This codes for CASSLGDRALNQPQHF. Complete variable domain (other parts from reference TRBV7-6 and TRBJ1-5): GAGVSQSPRYKVTKRGQDVALRCDPISGHVSLYWYRQALGQGPEFLTYFNYEAQQDKSGLPNDRFSAERPEGSISTLTIQRTEQRDSAMYRCASSLGDRALNQPQHFGDGTRLSIL.

The chain uses TRBV24-1 and TRBJ1-1; possible D gene TRBD1, 5 bases. Germline assignment: CDR1 KGHDR and CDR2 SFDVKD. The length of the CDR3 is 13 residues. V lost 5 bases, J lost 4 bases, and 10 bases lay in between. This CDR3 reads CATSASGITEAFF. The CDR3 nucleotides read TGTGCCACCAGTGCGTCAGGGATCACTGAAGCTTTCTTT.

This sequence joins TRBV28 and TRBJ2-2, with a weak D call TRBD2 (5 bases). Germline CDR1 reads MDHEN; CDR2 reads SYDVKM. V lost 4 bases, J lost 3 bases, and 18 bases lay in between. This CDR3 is 17 amino acids long. CDR3 sequence reads: CASSSPSEVLDTGELFF. CDR3 in DNA: TGTGCCAGCAGTTCCCCCTCGGAGGTCTTAGACACCGGGGAGCTGTTTTTT.

The rearrangement joins TRBV27 to TRBJ2-3, with TRBD2 as a possible D gene (6 bases). Trimming removed 5 bases at V and 2 bases at J, with 11 bases between. This CDR3 spans 14 amino acids. Per the germline V gene, CDR1 is MNHEY and CDR2 is SMNVEV (reference sequence). In DNA form, the CDR3 reads TGTGCCAGCAGTATAGCGGACCTCACAGATACGCAGTATTTT. It translates to CASSIADLTDTQYF.

This clone was recorded only once. One junction end disagrees with the germline gene, perhaps due to a read error. Other DNA sequences from this sample encode an identical CDR3 as well. The chain is built from TRBV11-2 and TRBJ1-2; D perhaps matches TRBD1 (5 bases). This CDR3 has 15 amino acids. Germline V lookup: CDR1 SGHAT, CDR2 FQNNGV. CDR3 nucleotides: TGTGCCAGCAGCCTAGATCCAGGGTCTAACTATGGCTACACCTTC. Protein sequence: CASSLDPGSNYGYTF.

The V and J genes are TRBV6-5 and TRBJ1-3, with D hard to call. Trimming took 4 bases from V and 0 from J, leaving 13 bases between them. CDR1 and CDR2 from the germline V gene are MNHEY and SVGAGI. The CDR3 totals 16 residues. The chain's CDR3 is CASSSRYESSGNTIYF. CDR3 sequence (DNA): TGTGCCAGCAGTTCGAGATACGAATCCTCTGGAAACACCATATATTTT.

J is TRBJ1-6 and V is TRBV27; TRBD1 agrees at 9 bases. Germline V CDR1 and CDR2: MNHEY, SMNVEV (reference sequence). V shed 3 bases and J 7 bases; nucleotides not matched to a gene: 7. The CDR3 contains 16 residues. This CDR3 reads CASSFRDRAGNSPLHF. Written as DNA, the CDR3 is TGTGCCAGCAGTTTTAGGGACAGGGCGGGGAATTCACCCCTCCACTTT.

The rearrangement joins TRBV9 to TRBJ2-3, with a tentative D call TRBD1 (5 bases). Between the trimmed V and J ends, which lost 0 bases and 3 bases, there was a span of 11 bases. Germline CDR1 reads SGDLS; CDR2 reads YYNGEE. This CDR3 has 15 amino acids. In nucleotides, the CDR3 is TGTGCCAGCAGCGTAGAGGTCAGGGTAACAGATACGCAGTATTTT. It is translated as CASSVEVRVTDTQYF.

This clone was detected only once. One junction end disagrees with the germline gene, perhaps due to a read error. The rearrangement links TRBV18 to TRBJ2-1, with a tentative D call TRBD2 (6 bases). In germline, CDR1 is KGHSH, CDR2 LQKENI. The CDR3 consists of 12 residues. The CDR3: CASSPRAGEQFF. The CDR3 region has the DNA TGTGCCAGCTCCCCACGAGCGGGTGAGCAGTTCTTC.